This T cell receptor beta chain was captured by sequencing in a study of blood T cell repertoires in COVID-19. Per the germline V gene, CDR1 is PRHDT and CDR2 is FYEKMQ (reference sequence). This CDR3 has 18 residues. With 1 base removed from V and 4 bases from J, the gap between germline ends came to 20 bases. This clone has only one observation. Data came from immunoSEQ multiplex PCR; TCRdb stores just in-frame clones and leaves some out. The sample yields about 53,000 clones, 82% seen once. Sequencing was performed on peripheral blood. This rearrangement joins TRBV13 to TRBJ1-3; D is ambiguous. The clonotype was recovered from a human donor in a cohort sampled during active COVID-19. The CDR3 loop is CASSLEADRESPGNTIYF. CDR3 DNA: TGTGCCAGCAGCTTAGAGGCAGATCGGGAAAGCCCCGGAAACACCATATATTTT.